Here is one T cell receptor beta chain with its context. No antigen is known for it. This entry is derived from a study of shared clonotypes between healthy human individuals. Turning to the study itself: The donor pool was made up of two women and a few men aged 18 to 49. Study-wide points: The diversity represented, both genetic and in exposure history, was limited by few donors.

Genomic DNA from each subset was divided evenly over several immunoSEQ plates. TCRdb keeps only in-frame clones here, not all; method: immunoSEQ multiplex PCR. The sample consists of a few million clones, more than 80% of them appearing once. CDR3 size: 17 residues. V was clipped by 3 bases and J by 0 bases; unmatched bases: 4. Germline values: CDR1 SGHDT, CDR2 YYEEEE. Sequencing was done on a sample of naive CD4+ T cells sorted from blood. Sample subset: CD45RA+ positively selected. The chain uses TRBV5-6 and TRBJ2-1; 12 bases match TRBD1. This TCR was sampled from a man younger than 35 in good health. CDR3 nucleotide sequence: TGTGCCAGCAGCTATGGGACAGGGGGCGTCTCCTACAATGAGCAGTTCTTC. Translating it yields CASSYGTGGVSYNEQFF.